This T cell receptor (beta chain) comes out of a study of blood T cell repertoires in COVID-19. Whole-study context: The origin of the acute and convalescent COVID-19 samples was the United States, Italy and Spain. PBMCs, B-cell-depleted T cells, or T cells were the source of the cDNA or gDNA that made up the material.

V trimming: 0 bases; J trimming: 5 bases; junction bases outside the gene matches: 9. The germline gives CDR1 SGHKS, CDR2 YYEKEE (reference sequence). The CDR3 extends over 16 amino acids. Original processing methods: How many nucleated cells were present was estimated from reference gene primer amplification. Repertoires were generated with immunoSEQ multiplex PCR, while TCRdb's copy carries only in-frame clones and drops some. V and J calls and clone size are as listed in that table; D and trimming were resolved from the DNA. The top ten hold less than 5% of the sample, which has fewer than 150,000 clones, roughly 80% seen once.

This sequence was found in an elderly woman with acute or convalescent COVID-19. The chain links TRBV5-5 to TRBJ2-5, with 8 bases that match TRBD1. Sequencing was performed on peripheral blood. CDR3 amino acids: CASSLAGQGARETQYF. The DNA of the CDR3 is TGTGCCAGCAGCTTGGCTGGGCAGGGGGCGCGGGAGACCCAGTACTTC.